Below are 9 T cell receptor beta chains sequenced from a single sample in a study of T cell responses to AZD1222 COVID-19 vaccine. Only in-frame clones appear in the TCRdb table, and some are missing; sequencing was by immunoSEQ multiplex PCR. The table records around 100,000 clones, around 91% of them present only once. Sequenced material: peripheral blood, taken on day 0 of AZD1222 vaccination. The receptor set was obtained from an adult in good health.

V is TRBV28 and J is TRBJ1-2, with TRBD1 matching over 7 bases. CDR1 and CDR2 (germline): MDHEN, SYDVKM. V was clipped by 2 bases and J by 4 bases; unmatched bases: 4. There are 14 residues in the CDR3. The CDR3 loop reads CASSLGTEIYGYTF. The CDR3 coding sequence is TGTGCCAGCAGTTTAGGGACAGAAATCTATGGCTACACCTTC.

On this clone: It is unclear where the CDR3 begins or ends on the DNA, so no DNA is shown, and the CDR3 is as TCRdb lists it. J is TRBJ2-7 and V is TRBV4-1; no DNA check was done on the table's D call, TRBD2. Germline lookup yields CDR1 MGHRA and CDR2 YSYEKL. The CDR3 sequence runs 16 residues, both termini included. CDR3 amino acids: CASSQVYGGEYVGQYF.

CDR3 in amino acids: CASSLGSGGYEQYF. The CDR3 DNA reads as TGTGCCAGCAGCTTGGGGTCAGGGGGCTACGAGCAGTACTTC. The chain links TRBV5-8 to TRBJ2-7, with 7 bases that match TRBD1. Germline lookup yields CDR1 SGHTS and CDR2 YDEGEE. There are 14 residues in the CDR3. Trimming cost V 0 bases and J 3 bases; bases outside gene matches: 3.

V is TRBV29-1 and J is TRBJ1-2; D is undetermined. V shed 4 bases and J shed 2 bases, with 8 bases lying between them. CDR1 SQVTM and CDR2 ANQGSEA come from the germline V gene. The CDR3 is made up of 12 amino acids. The CDR3 is CSVADGNYGYTF. CDR3 nucleotide sequence: TGCAGCGTTGCGGATGGGAACTATGGCTACACCTTC.

The chain links TRBV28 to TRBJ2-4; the D call may be TRBD1 or TRBD2 (5 bases each). CDR1 and CDR2 from the germline V gene are MDHEN and SYDVKM. The CDR3 covers 14 residues. Trimming cost V 10 bases and J 0 bases, with 13 bases left between them. The CDR3 DNA sequence: TGTGCCACACACGGGGCACCAGCCAAAAACATTCAGTACTTC. The encoded protein is CATHGAPAKNIQYF.

The chain combines TRBV11-1 with TRBJ2-5; D possibly corresponds to TRBD1 (6 bases). Germline V gene sequence: CDR1 SGHAT, CDR2 FQDESV (reference sequence). Deletions cut 9 bases from V and 2 bases from J, with 13 bases between. There are 13 residues in the CDR3. The CDR3 protein is CASGWDIQETQYF. The DNA of the CDR3 is TGTGCCAGTGGGTGGGACATACAAGAGACCCAGTACTTC.

The chain is built from TRBV7-9 and TRBJ1-1; the D gene is possibly TRBD1 (6 bases). CDR3 length: 11 amino acids. Germline loops: CDR1 SEHNR, CDR2 FQNEAQ (reference sequence). Deletions cut 5 bases from V and 9 bases from J, with 10 bases between. The CDR3 loop reads CASSAQGKAFF. DNA of the CDR3: TGTGCCAGCAGCGCACAGGGCAAAGCTTTCTTT. Together with reference TRBV7-9 and TRBJ1-1, the CDR3 gives the full variable domain: DTGVSQNPRHKITKRGQNVTFRCDPISEHNRLYWYRQTLGQGPEFLTYFQNEAQLEKSRLLSDRFSAERPKGSFSTLEIQRTEQGDSAMYLCASSAQGKAFFGQGTRLTVV.

The chain carries TRBV27 and TRBJ2-1, with unresolved D. The germline CDR1 and CDR2 sequences are MNHEY and SMNVEV (reference sequence). This CDR3 region has 14 residues. V was cut by 4 bases and J by 5 bases, with 12 bases left in between. The CDR3 nucleotides read TGTGCCAGCAGTTACGGGCAGGATGACAATGAGCAGTTCTTC. This gives the protein CASSYGQDDNEQFF.

V usage is TRBV5-4 and J usage is TRBJ2-5; 10 bases are a match to TRBD2. V gave up 4 bases and J gave up 5 bases; unmatched junction bases: 5. The germline V gene encodes CDR1 SGHNT and CDR2 YYREEE (reference sequence). The CDR3 is made up of 14 amino acids. The CDR3: CASSPVAGGETQYF. CDR3 in DNA: TGTGCCAGCAGCCCAGTAGCGGGGGGTGAGACCCAGTACTTC.